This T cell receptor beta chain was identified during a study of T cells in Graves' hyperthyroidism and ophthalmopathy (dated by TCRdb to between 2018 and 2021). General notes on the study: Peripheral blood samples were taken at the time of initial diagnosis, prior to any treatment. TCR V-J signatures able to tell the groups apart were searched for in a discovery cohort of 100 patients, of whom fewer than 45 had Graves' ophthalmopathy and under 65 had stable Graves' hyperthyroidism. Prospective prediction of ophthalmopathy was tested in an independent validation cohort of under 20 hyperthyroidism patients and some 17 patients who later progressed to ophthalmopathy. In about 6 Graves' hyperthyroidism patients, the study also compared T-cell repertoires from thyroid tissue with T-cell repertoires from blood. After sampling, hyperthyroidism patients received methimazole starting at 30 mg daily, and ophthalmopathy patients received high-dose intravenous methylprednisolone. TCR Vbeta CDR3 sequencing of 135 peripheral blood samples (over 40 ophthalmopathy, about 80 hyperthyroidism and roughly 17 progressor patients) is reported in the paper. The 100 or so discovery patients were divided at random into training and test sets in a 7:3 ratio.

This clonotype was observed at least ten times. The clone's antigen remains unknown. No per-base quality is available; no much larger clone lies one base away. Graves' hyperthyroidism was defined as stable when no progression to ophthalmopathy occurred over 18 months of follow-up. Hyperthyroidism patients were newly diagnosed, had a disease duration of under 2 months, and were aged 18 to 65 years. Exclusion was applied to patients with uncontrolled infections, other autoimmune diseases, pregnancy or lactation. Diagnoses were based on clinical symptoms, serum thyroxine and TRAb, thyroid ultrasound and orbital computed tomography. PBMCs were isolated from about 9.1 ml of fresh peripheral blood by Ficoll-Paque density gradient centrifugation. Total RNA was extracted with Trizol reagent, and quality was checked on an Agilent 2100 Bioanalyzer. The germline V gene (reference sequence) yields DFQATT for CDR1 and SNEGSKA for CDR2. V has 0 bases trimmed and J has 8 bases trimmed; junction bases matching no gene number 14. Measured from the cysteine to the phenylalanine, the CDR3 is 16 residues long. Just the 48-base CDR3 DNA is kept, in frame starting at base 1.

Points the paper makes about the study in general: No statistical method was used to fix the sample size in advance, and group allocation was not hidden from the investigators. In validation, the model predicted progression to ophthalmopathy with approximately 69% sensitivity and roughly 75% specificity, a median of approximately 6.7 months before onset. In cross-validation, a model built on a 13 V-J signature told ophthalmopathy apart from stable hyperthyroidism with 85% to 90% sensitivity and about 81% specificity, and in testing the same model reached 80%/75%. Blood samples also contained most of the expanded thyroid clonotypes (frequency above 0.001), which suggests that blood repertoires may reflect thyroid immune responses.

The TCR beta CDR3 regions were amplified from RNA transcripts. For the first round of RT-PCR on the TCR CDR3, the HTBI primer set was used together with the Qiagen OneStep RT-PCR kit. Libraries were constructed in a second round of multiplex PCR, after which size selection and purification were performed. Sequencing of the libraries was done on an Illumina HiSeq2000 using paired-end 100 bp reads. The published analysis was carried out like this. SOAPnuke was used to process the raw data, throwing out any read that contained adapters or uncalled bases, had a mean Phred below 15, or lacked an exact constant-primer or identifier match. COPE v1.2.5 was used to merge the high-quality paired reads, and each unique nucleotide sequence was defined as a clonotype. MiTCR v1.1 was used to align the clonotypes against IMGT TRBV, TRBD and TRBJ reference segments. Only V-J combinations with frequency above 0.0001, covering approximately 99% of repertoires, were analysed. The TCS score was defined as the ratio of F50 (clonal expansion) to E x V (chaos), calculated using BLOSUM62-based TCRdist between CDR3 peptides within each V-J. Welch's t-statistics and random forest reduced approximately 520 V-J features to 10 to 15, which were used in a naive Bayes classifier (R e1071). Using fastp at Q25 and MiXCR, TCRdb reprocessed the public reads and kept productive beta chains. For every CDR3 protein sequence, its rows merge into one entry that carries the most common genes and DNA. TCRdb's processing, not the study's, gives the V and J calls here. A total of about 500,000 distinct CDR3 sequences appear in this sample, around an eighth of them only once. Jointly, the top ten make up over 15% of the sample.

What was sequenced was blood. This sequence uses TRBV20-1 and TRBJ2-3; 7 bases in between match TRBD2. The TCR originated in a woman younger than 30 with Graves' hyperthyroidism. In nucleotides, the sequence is TGCAGTGCTAGAGATCTAGCGGAAGAGGGTCCGTTTACGCAGTATTTT. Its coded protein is CSARDLAEEGPFTQYF.